These T cell receptor beta chains were read from a single sample in a study of spatial heterogeneity in lung cancer. In TCRdb, the 5' RACE reads were re-called with MiXCR into one record per CDR3 protein. The data show roughly 100,000 distinct CDR3 sequences, under 9% seen once. The sample in question was PBMCs, obtained at surgery. These TCRs come from a male donor with early-stage non-small cell lung cancer. Each CDR3 is given with its conserved first and last residue. Fields, in order: CDR3 protein, CDR3 DNA, J gene, D gene, clone size, V gene. The D gene is left open where the match is weak. Some rows have no size entry. The others give once, few or many, or a class for an expanded clone.

cdr3_aa: CSAPFHTQYF; cdr3_nt: TGCAGTGCTCCGTTCCATACGCAGTATTTT; j_call: TRBJ2-3; d_call: NA; clone_size: NA; v_call: TRBV20-1
cdr3_aa: CATSRAGKEETQYF; cdr3_nt: TGTGCCACCAGCAGGGCAGGGAAGGAAGAGACCCAGTACTTC; j_call: TRBJ2-5; d_call: NA; clone_size: few; v_call: TRBV15
cdr3_aa: CASSSTRTGGFAFF; cdr3_nt: TGTGCCAGCAGCTCCACCCGGACAGGGGGCTTTGCTTTCTTT; j_call: TRBJ1-1; d_call: TRBD1; clone_size: NA; v_call: TRBV11-2
cdr3_aa: CSVEARGDTQYF; cdr3_nt: TGCAGCGTTGAGGCCCGGGGAGATACGCAGTATTTT; j_call: TRBJ2-3; d_call: NA; clone_size: NA; v_call: TRBV29-1
cdr3_aa: CASSLPWQGALGANVLTF; cdr3_nt: TGTGCCAGCAGTCTCCCCTGGCAGGGGGCGCTGGGGGCCAACGTCCTGACTTTC; j_call: TRBJ2-6; d_call: TRBD1; clone_size: many; v_call: TRBV28
cdr3_aa: CASTPGGRELFF; cdr3_nt: TGTGCCAGCACCCCCGGGGGGCGGGAGCTGTTTTTT; j_call: TRBJ2-2; d_call: NA; clone_size: once; v_call: TRBV3-1
cdr3_aa: CAGGTGFQPQHF; cdr3_nt: TGTGCCGGGGGTACAGGGTTCCAGCCCCAGCATTTT; j_call: TRBJ1-5; d_call: NA; clone_size: NA; v_call: TRBV6-6
cdr3_aa: CASRSGADTQYF; cdr3_nt: TGTGCCAGCAGGTCGGGGGCAGATACGCAGTATTTT; j_call: TRBJ2-3; d_call: NA; clone_size: many; v_call: TRBV6-5
cdr3_aa: CSTTSGTYEQYF; cdr3_nt: TGCAGCACCACGTCAGGGACCTACGAGCAGTACTTC; j_call: TRBJ2-7; d_call: NA; clone_size: many; v_call: TRBV29-1
cdr3_aa: CSAGDIQETQYF; cdr3_nt: TGCAGCGCCGGGGACATCCAAGAGACCCAGTACTTC; j_call: TRBJ2-5; d_call: NA; clone_size: NA; v_call: TRBV29-1
cdr3_aa: CASSTLRQAGELFF; cdr3_nt: TGTGCCAGCAGCACTTTGAGGCAGGCCGGGGAGCTGTTTTTT; j_call: TRBJ2-2; d_call: NA; clone_size: NA; v_call: TRBV21-1
cdr3_aa: CASSYIQGPLPQHF; cdr3_nt: TGTGCCAGCAGTTACATCCAGGGCCCCTTGCCCCAGCATTTT; j_call: TRBJ1-5; d_call: NA; clone_size: NA; v_call: TRBV6-5
cdr3_aa: CASSPQTGQANQETQYF; cdr3_nt: TGTGCCAGCAGCCCCCAGACGGGACAGGCTAACCAAGAGACCCAGTACTTC; j_call: TRBJ2-5; d_call: TRBD1; clone_size: many; v_call: TRBV7-9
cdr3_aa: CAISESNDRDEQYF; cdr3_nt: TGTGCCATCAGTGAGTCGAATGACAGGGACGAGCAGTACTTC; j_call: TRBJ2-7; d_call: TRBD1; clone_size: medium-sized; v_call: TRBV10-3
cdr3_aa: CASSFGSVGRPQETQYF; cdr3_nt: TGTGCCAGCAGTTTCGGGTCGGTAGGGCGGCCCCAAGAGACCCAGTACTTC; j_call: TRBJ2-5; d_call: NA; clone_size: few; v_call: TRBV12-3/TRBV12-4
cdr3_aa: CASSLAYYTEAFF; cdr3_nt: TGTGCCAGCAGTTTAGCCTATTACACTGAAGCTTTCTTT; j_call: TRBJ1-1; d_call: NA; clone_size: NA; v_call: TRBV12-3/TRBV12-4
cdr3_aa: CASSSTGTSGPYNEQFF; cdr3_nt: TGTGCCAGCAGCTCGACCGGGACTAGCGGTCCCTACAATGAGCAGTTCTTC; j_call: TRBJ2-1; d_call: TRBD2; clone_size: NA; v_call: TRBV5-4
cdr3_aa: CASSVRGNQPQHF; cdr3_nt: TGTGCCAGTAGTGTCAGGGGAAATCAGCCCCAGCATTTT; j_call: TRBJ1-5; d_call: NA; clone_size: few; v_call: TRBV19
cdr3_aa: CASSPSYQDTQYF; cdr3_nt: TGCGCCAGCAGTCCTAGCTATCAAGATACGCAGTATTTT; j_call: TRBJ2-3; d_call: NA; clone_size: NA; v_call: TRBV10-1
cdr3_aa: CASSQDRTGAYEQYF; cdr3_nt: TGCGCCAGCAGCCAAGATCGGACAGGCGCCTACGAGCAGTACTTC; j_call: TRBJ2-7; d_call: TRBD1; clone_size: NA; v_call: TRBV4-3
cdr3_aa: CASSLVLKYNSPLHF; cdr3_nt: TGTGCCAGCAGCTTAGTACTGAAATATAATTCACCCCTCCACTTT; j_call: TRBJ1-6; d_call: NA; clone_size: few; v_call: TRBV7-2
cdr3_aa: CASTPGLGGIRQPQHF; cdr3_nt: TGTGCCAGTACCCCCGGGCTGGGTGGGATTCGACAGCCCCAGCATTTT; j_call: TRBJ1-5; d_call: NA; clone_size: few; v_call: TRBV19
cdr3_aa: CASSLGAGEEKLFF; cdr3_nt: TGTGCCAGCAGCTTAGGGGCAGGGGAGGAAAAACTGTTTTTT; j_call: TRBJ1-4; d_call: NA; clone_size: many; v_call: TRBV7-6
cdr3_aa: CASSRGFGETQYF; cdr3_nt: TGTGCCAGTAGTAGAGGATTCGGAGAGACCCAGTACTTC; j_call: TRBJ2-5; d_call: NA; clone_size: NA; v_call: TRBV19
cdr3_aa: CASSRGQAYEQYF; cdr3_nt: TGTGCCAGCAGCCGGGGACAGGCCTACGAGCAGTACTTC; j_call: TRBJ2-7; d_call: TRBD1; clone_size: many; v_call: TRBV7-3
cdr3_aa: CASSPWEARNSPLHF; cdr3_nt: TGTGCCAGCAGCCCCTGGGAGGCCAGAAATTCACCCCTCCACTTT; j_call: TRBJ1-6; d_call: NA; clone_size: once; v_call: TRBV7-9
cdr3_aa: CASTVGGTAYGYTF; cdr3_nt: TGTGCCAGCACCGTTGGGGGGACTGCCTATGGCTACACCTTC; j_call: TRBJ1-2; d_call: NA; clone_size: many; v_call: TRBV7-2
cdr3_aa: CAISEIGDEKLFF; cdr3_nt: TGTGCCATCAGTGAAATAGGGGACGAAAAACTGTTTTTT; j_call: TRBJ1-4; d_call: NA; clone_size: few; v_call: TRBV10-3
cdr3_aa: CASSQGAGTTSYEQYF; cdr3_nt: TGTGCCAGCAGCCAAGGAGCGGGGACGACCTCCTACGAGCAGTACTTC; j_call: TRBJ2-7; d_call: TRBD2; clone_size: NA; v_call: TRBV4-2
cdr3_aa: CASSRTAPTGELFF; cdr3_nt: TGTGCCAGTAGCCGGACTGCACCCACCGGGGAGCTGTTTTTT; j_call: TRBJ2-2; d_call: NA; clone_size: few; v_call: TRBV19
cdr3_aa: CSAPGLQGARTEAFF; cdr3_nt: TGCAGTGCCCCAGGGCTACAGGGGGCGAGAACTGAAGCTTTCTTT; j_call: TRBJ1-1; d_call: TRBD1; clone_size: NA; v_call: TRBV20-1
cdr3_aa: CASSLGDGRYQETQYF; cdr3_nt: TGTGCCAGCAGCTTAGGAGACGGGAGGTACCAAGAGACCCAGTACTTC; j_call: TRBJ2-5; d_call: TRBD2; clone_size: many; v_call: TRBV7-9
cdr3_aa: CASRWTSGQETQYF; cdr3_nt: TGTGCCAGCAGATGGACTAGCGGCCAAGAGACCCAGTACTTC; j_call: TRBJ2-5; d_call: TRBD2; clone_size: few; v_call: TRBV6-4
cdr3_aa: CASSSSGRGSTDTQYF; cdr3_nt: TGTGCCAGCAGCTCAAGCGGGAGAGGGAGCACAGATACGCAGTATTTT; j_call: TRBJ2-3; d_call: TRBD2; clone_size: few; v_call: TRBV7-6
cdr3_aa: CASSLSTTLDIQYF; cdr3_nt: TGTGCCAGCAGTTTATCGACCACTTTAGACATTCAGTACTTC; j_call: TRBJ2-4; d_call: NA; clone_size: many; v_call: TRBV27
cdr3_aa: CASSFTDTQYF; cdr3_nt: TGTGCCAGCAGCTTCACAGATACGCAGTATTTT; j_call: TRBJ2-3; d_call: NA; clone_size: many; v_call: TRBV7-8
cdr3_aa: CATKSTGEGEQYF; cdr3_nt: TGTGCCACCAAATCGACAGGGGAAGGCGAGCAGTACTTC; j_call: TRBJ2-7; d_call: TRBD1; clone_size: few; v_call: TRBV28
cdr3_aa: CASSLSAGTALYNEQFF; cdr3_nt: TGTGCCAGCAGTTTATCGGCCGGGACAGCTTTATACAATGAGCAGTTCTTC; j_call: TRBJ2-1; d_call: TRBD1; clone_size: NA; v_call: TRBV27
cdr3_aa: CASSSSSGGANTQYF; cdr3_nt: TGTGCCAGCAGCTCGTCTAGCGGGGGTGCGAATACGCAGTATTTT; j_call: TRBJ2-3; d_call: TRBD2; clone_size: many; v_call: TRBV7-2
cdr3_aa: CSASKGDTEAFF; cdr3_nt: TGCAGTGCTAGCAAGGGGGACACTGAAGCTTTCTTT; j_call: TRBJ1-1; d_call: NA; clone_size: few; v_call: TRBV20-1
cdr3_aa: CASSPYSVNNEQFF; cdr3_nt: TGTGCCAGCAGCCCCTATAGCGTTAACAATGAGCAGTTCTTC; j_call: TRBJ2-1; d_call: NA; clone_size: few; v_call: TRBV5-4
cdr3_aa: CASGRAASTDTQYF; cdr3_nt: TGTGCAAGTGGGAGGGCGGCGAGCACAGATACGCAGTATTTT; j_call: TRBJ2-3; d_call: TRBD2; clone_size: few; v_call: TRBV19
cdr3_aa: CSTISGGARDTQYF; cdr3_nt: TGCAGCACCATTAGCGGGGGGGCTAGAGATACGCAGTATTTT; j_call: TRBJ2-3; d_call: TRBD2; clone_size: many; v_call: TRBV29-1